This T cell receptor (beta chain) was sequenced in a study of T cells in tuberculosis. Study information: PBMC were archived before or within 7 days of starting treatment. Study-level findings and limits: Shorter CDR3-alpha in active tuberculosis partly drove smaller distances.

The data were produced by immunoSEQ multiplex PCR, yet TCRdb's version contains in-frame clones alone and is incomplete. There are roughly 34,000 clones in the sample; more than 85% occur only once, and approximately 10% lies in the top ten. Turning to this clone: The antigen is not known.

Specified time point: new active TB diagnosis, blood taken before or within 7 days of starting treatment. The receptor's source is an adult with tuberculosis. The sequencing used PBMCs, collected at tuberculosis diagnosis.

The CDR3 sequence: CASSQTGESYVYF. Here the CDR3 DNA reads TGCGCCAGCAGCCAGACAGGGGAAAGTTACGTATATTTT. The chain joins TRBV4-1 to TRBJ1-3; 8 nucleotides line up with TRBD1. This CDR3 has 13 amino acids. Germline V gene data show CDR1 as MGHRA and CDR2 as YSYEKL. V lost 3 bases and J lost 14; bases outside the gene matches: 9.